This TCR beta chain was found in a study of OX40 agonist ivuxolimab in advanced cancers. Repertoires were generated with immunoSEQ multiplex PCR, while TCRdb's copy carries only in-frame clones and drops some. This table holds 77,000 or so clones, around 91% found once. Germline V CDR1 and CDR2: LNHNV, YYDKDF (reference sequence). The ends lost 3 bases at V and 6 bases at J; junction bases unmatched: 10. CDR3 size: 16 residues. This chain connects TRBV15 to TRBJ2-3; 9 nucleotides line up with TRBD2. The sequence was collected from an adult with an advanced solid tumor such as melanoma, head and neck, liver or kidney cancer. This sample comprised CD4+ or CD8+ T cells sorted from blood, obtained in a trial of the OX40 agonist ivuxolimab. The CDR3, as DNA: TGTGCCACCAGCAGCTCCGGGCTAGCGGGGACGGATACGCAGTATTTT. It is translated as CATSSSGLAGTDTQYF.